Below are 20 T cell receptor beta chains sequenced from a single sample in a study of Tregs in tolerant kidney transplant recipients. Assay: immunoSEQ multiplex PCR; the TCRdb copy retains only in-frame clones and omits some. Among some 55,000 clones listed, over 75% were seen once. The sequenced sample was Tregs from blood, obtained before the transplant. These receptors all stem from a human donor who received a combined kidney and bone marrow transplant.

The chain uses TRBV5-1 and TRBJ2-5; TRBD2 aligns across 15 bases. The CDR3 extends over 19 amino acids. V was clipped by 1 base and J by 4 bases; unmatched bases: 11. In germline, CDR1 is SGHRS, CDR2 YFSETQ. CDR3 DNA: TGCGCCAGCAGCTTGTGGACTAGCGGGGGGGCTAGATTCCCAGAGACCCAGTACTTC. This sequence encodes CASSLWTSGGARFPETQYF.

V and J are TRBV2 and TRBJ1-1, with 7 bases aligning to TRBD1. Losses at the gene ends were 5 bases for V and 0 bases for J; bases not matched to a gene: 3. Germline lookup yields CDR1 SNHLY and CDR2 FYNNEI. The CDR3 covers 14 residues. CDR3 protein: CASSPGTVNTEAFF. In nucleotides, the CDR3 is TGTGCCAGCAGTCCCGGGACAGTGAACACTGAAGCTTTCTTT.

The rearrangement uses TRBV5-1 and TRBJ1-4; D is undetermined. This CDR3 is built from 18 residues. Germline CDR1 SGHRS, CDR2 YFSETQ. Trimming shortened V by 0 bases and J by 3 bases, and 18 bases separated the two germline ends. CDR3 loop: CASSLAILWRAPNEKLFF. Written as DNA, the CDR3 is TGCGCCAGCAGCTTGGCTATCTTATGGCGGGCTCCTAATGAAAAACTGTTTTTT.

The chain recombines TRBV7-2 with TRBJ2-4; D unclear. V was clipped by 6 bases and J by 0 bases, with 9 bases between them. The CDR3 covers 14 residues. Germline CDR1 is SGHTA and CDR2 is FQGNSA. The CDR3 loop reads CASSPRLAKNIQYF. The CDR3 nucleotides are TGTGCCAGCAGTCCGCGACTAGCCAAAAACATTCAGTACTTC. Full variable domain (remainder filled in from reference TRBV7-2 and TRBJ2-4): GAGVSQSPSNKVTEKGKDVELRCDPISGHTALYWYRQSLGQGLEFLIYFQGNSAPDKSGLPSDRFSAERTGGSVSTLTIQRTQQEDSAVYLCASSPRLAKNIQYFGAGTRLSVL.

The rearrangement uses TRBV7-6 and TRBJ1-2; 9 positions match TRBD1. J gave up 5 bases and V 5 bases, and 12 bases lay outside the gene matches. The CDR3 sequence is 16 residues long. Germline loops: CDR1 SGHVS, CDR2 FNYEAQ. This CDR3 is CASSRDRGVSQYGYTF. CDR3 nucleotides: TGTGCCAGCAGCCGCGACAGGGGGGTTTCCCAGTATGGCTACACCTTC. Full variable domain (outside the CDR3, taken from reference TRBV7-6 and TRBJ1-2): GAGVSQSPRYKVTKRGQDVALRCDPISGHVSLYWYRQALGQGPEFLTYFNYEAQQDKSGLPNDRFSAERPEGSISTLTIQRTEQRDSAMYRCASSRDRGVSQYGYTFGSGTRLTVV.

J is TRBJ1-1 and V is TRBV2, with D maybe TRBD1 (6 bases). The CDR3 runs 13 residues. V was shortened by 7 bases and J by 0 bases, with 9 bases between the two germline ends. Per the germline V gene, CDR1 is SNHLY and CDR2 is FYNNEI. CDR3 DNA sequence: TGTGCCAGCAAGGGACAAATGAACACTGAAGCTTTCTTT. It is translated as CASKGQMNTEAFF.

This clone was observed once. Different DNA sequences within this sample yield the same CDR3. CDR3 in DNA: TGCGCCAGCAGCTTGAGCGGAAACACCATATATTTT. This encodes CASSLSGNTIYF. The V call is TRBV5-1, the J call TRBJ1-3; no clear D gene. The V gene's germline CDR1 is SGHRS and CDR2 YFSETQ. CDR3 length: 12 residues. V was clipped by 1 base and J by 4 bases, with 3 bases between them.

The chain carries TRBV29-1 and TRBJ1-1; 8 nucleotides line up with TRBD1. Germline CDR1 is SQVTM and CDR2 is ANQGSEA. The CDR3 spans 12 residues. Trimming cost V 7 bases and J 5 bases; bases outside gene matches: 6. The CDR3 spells CSAHTGGTEAFF. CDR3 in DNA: TGCAGCGCTCATACAGGGGGGACTGAAGCTTTCTTT.

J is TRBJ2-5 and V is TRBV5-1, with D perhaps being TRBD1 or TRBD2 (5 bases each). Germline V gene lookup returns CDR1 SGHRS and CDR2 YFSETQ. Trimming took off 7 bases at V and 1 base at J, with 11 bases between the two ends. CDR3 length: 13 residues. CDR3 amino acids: CASGAGSQETQYF. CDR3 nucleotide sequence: TGCGCCAGCGGGGCGGGTTCCCAAGAGACCCAGTACTTC. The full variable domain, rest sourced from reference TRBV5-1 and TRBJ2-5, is KAGVTQTPRYLIKTRGQQVTLSCSPISGHRSVSWYQQTPGQGLQFLFEYFSETQRNKGNFPGRFSGRQFSNSRSEMNVSTLELGDSALYLCASGAGSQETQYFGPGTRLLVL.

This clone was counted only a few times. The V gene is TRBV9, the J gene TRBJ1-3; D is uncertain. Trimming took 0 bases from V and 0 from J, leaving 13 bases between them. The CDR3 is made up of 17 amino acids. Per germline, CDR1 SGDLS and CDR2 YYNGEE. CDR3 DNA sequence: TGTGCCAGCAGCGTAGCGGCGGTAAAGAACTCTGGAAACACCATATATTTT. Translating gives CASSVAAVKNSGNTIYF. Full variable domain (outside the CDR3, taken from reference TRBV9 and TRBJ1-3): DSGVTQTPKHLITATGQRVTLRCSPRSGDLSVYWYQQSLDQGLQFLIQYYNGEERAKGNILERFSAQQFPDLHSELNLSSLELGDSALYFCASSVAAVKNSGNTIYFGEGSWLTVV.

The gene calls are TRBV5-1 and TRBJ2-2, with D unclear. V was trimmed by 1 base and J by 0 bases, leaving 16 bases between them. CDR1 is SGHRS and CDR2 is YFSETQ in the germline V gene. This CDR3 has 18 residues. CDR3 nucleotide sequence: TGCGCCAGCAGCTTGTTCCCTTTGGAAACCGCGAACACCGGGGAGCTGTTTTTT. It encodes CASSLFPLETANTGELFF.

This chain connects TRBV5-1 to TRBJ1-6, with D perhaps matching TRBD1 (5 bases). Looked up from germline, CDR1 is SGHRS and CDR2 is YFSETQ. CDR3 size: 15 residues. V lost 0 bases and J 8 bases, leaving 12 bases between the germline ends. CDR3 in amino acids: CASSLGGQGDSPLHF. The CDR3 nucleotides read TGCGCCAGCAGCTTGGGTGGCCAGGGAGATTCACCCCTCCACTTT.

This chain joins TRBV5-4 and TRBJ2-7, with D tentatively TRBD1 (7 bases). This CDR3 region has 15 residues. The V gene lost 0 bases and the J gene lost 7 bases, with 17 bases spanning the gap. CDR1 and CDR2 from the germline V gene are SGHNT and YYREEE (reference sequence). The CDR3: CASSLAGDSRLEQYF. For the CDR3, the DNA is TGTGCCAGCAGCTTGGCGGGGGACAGTAGGTTGGAGCAGTACTTC.

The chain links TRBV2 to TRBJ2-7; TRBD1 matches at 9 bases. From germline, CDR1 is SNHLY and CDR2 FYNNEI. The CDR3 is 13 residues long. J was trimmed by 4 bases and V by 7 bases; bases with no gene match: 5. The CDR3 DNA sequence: TGTGCCAGCAAAGTAGACAGGGGGTACGAGCAGTACTTC. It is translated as CASKVDRGYEQYF.

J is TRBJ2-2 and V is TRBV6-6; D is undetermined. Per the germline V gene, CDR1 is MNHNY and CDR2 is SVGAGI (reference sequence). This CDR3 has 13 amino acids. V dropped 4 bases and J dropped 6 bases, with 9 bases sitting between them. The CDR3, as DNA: TGTGCCAGCAGTTTGTTGGGTGCCGGGGAGCTGTTTTTT. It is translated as CASSLLGAGELFF.

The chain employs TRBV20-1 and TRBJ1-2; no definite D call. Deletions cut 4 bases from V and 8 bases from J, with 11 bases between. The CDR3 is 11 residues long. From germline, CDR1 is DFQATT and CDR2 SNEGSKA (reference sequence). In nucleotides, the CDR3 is TGCAGTGCTACCTGGACCTCGGGCTACACCTTC. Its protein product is CSATWTSGYTF.

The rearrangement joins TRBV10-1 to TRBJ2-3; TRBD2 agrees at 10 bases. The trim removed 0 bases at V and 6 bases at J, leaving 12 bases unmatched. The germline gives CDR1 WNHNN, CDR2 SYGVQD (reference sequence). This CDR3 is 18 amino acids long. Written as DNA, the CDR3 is TGCGCCAGCAGTGAGTCGGTGACTAGCGGGCCTCGCAGGGATACGCAGTATTTT. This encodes CASSESVTSGPRRDTQYF.

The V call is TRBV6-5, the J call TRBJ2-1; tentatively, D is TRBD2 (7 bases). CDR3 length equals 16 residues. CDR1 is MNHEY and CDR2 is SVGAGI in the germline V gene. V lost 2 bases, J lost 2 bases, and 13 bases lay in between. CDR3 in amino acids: CASSYLAGGPYNEQFF. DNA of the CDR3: TGTGCCAGCAGTTACCTCGCCGGGGGGCCCTACAATGAGCAGTTCTTC.

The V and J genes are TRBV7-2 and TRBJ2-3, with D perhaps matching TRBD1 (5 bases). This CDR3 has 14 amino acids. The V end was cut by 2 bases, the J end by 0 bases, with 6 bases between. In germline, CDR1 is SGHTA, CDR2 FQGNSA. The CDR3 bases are TGTGCCAGCAGCTTACAGGGAAGCACAGATACGCAGTATTTT. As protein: CASSLQGSTDTQYF. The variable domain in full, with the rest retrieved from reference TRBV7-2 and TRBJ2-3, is GAGVSQSPSNKVTEKGKDVELRCDPISGHTALYWYRQSLGQGLEFLIYFQGNSAPDKSGLPSDRFSAERTGGSVSTLTIQRTQQEDSAVYLCASSLQGSTDTQYFGPGTRLTVL.

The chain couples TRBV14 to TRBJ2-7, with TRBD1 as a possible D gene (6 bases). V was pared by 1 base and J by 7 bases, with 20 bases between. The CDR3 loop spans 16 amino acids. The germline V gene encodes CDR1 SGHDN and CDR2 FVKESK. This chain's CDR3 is CASSQGTPLTGGEQYF. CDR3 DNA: TGTGCCAGCAGCCAAGGAACCCCACTGACAGGTGGAGAGCAGTACTTC.